The clone carrying this T cell receptor (beta chain) came up once. No antigen is known for it. This sample stems from a study of T cell responses to AZD1222 COVID-19 vaccine. The study's findings and limits: Increases in Spike-specific TCR breadth and depth were seen after two AZD1222 doses.

Repertoires were generated with immunoSEQ multiplex PCR, while TCRdb's copy carries only in-frame clones and drops some. The sample lists around 83,000 clones, about 84% seen once, with 8.7% in the top ten. V trimming: 1 base; J trimming: 9 bases; junction bases outside the gene matches: 13. Germline V lookup: CDR1 SGHDT, CDR2 YYEEEE. This CDR3 has 16 residues. This receptor was identified in an adult in good health. The chain has TRBV5-6 and TRBJ2-1, with TRBD2 identical over 7 bases. The sequences come from peripheral blood, collected on day 0 of AZD1222 vaccination. The CDR3 bases are TGTGCCAGCAGCTTGCTGCGGGACTACCTTCAGGGTGAGCAGTTCTTC. Residues: CASSLLRDYLQGEQFF.